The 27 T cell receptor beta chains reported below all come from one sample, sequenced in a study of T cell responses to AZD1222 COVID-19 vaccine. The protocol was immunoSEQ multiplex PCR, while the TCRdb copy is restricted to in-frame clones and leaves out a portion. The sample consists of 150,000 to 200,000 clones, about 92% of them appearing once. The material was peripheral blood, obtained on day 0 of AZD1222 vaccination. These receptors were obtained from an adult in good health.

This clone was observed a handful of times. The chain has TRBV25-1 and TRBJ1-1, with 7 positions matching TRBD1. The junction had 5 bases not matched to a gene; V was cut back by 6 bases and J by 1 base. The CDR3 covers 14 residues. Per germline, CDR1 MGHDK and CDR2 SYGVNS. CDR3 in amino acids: CASRRQGTNTEAFF. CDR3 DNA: TGTGCCAGCAGAAGACAGGGCACGAACACTGAAGCTTTCTTT. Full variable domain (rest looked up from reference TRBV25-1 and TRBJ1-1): EADIYQTPRYLVIGTGKKITLECSQTMGHDKMYWYQQDPGMELHLIHYSYGVNSTEKGDLSSESTVSRIRTEHFPLTLESARPSHTSQYLCASRRQGTNTEAFFGQGTRLTVV.

Here the CDR3 DNA reads TGTGCCAGCAGCGTAGCTAAGGGACAGGGGGCGCAGGGCTACACCTTC. Its protein is CASSVAKGQGAQGYTF. The chain employs TRBV9 and TRBJ1-2; 12 bases agree with TRBD1. J was trimmed by 8 bases and V by 0 bases; bases with no gene match: 8. The CDR3 has 16 amino acids. Germline CDR1 reads SGDLS; CDR2 reads YYNGEE.

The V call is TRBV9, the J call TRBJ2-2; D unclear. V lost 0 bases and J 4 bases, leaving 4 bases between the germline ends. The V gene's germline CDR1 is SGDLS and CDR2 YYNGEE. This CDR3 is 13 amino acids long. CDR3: CASSVGLTGELFF. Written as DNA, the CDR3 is TGTGCCAGCAGCGTAGGCCTCACCGGGGAGCTGTTTTTT.

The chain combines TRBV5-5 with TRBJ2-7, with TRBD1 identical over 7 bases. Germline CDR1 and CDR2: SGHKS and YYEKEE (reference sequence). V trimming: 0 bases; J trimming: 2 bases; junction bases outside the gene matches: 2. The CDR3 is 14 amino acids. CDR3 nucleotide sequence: TGTGCCAGCAGCTTGGGACAGGGCGCCTACGAGCAGTACTTC. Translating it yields CASSLGQGAYEQYF.

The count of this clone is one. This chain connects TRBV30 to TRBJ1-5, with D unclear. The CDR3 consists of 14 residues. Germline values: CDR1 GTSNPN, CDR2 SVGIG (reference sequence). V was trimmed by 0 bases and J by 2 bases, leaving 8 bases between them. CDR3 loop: CAWSVLGRNQPQHF. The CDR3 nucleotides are TGTGCCTGGAGTGTACTAGGACGCAATCAGCCCCAGCATTTT.

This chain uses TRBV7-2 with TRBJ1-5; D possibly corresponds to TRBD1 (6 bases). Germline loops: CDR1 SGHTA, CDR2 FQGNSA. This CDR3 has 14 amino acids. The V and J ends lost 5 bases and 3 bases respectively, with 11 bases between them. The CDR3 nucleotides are TGTGCCAGCAGCATCACAGGGTACAATCAGCCCCAGCATTTT. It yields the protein CASSITGYNQPQHF.

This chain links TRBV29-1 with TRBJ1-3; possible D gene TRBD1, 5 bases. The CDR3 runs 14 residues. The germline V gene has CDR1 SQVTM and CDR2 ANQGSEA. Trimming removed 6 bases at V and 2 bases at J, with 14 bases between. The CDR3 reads CSVRRDAAGNTIYF. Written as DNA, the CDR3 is TGCAGCGTCCGCCGGGACGCGGCTGGAAACACCATATATTTT.

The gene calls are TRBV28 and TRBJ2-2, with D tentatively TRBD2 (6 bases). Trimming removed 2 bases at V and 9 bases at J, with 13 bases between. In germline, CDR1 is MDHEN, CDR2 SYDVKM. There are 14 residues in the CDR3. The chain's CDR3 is CASSLAGGDWELFF. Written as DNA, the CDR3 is TGTGCCAGCAGTTTAGCCGGCGGGGACTGGGAGCTGTTTTTT.

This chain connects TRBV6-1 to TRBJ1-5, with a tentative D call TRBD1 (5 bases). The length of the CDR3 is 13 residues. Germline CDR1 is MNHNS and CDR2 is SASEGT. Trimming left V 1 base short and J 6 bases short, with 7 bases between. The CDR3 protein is CASSEGGVQPQHF. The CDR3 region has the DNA TGTGCCAGCAGTGAAGGAGGGGTTCAGCCCCAGCATTTT.

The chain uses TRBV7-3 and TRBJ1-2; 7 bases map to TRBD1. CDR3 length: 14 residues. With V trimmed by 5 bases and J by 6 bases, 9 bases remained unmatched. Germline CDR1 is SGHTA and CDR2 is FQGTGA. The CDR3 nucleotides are TGTGCCAGCAGCCCCAGACAGGGTGAGAATGGCTACACCTTC. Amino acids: CASSPRQGENGYTF.

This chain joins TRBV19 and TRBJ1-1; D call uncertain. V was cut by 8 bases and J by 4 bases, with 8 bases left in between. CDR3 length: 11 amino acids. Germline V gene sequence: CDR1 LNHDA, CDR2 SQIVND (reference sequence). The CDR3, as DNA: TGTGCCAGTTCCATGGGCACTGAAGCTTTCTTT. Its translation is CASSMGTEAFF.

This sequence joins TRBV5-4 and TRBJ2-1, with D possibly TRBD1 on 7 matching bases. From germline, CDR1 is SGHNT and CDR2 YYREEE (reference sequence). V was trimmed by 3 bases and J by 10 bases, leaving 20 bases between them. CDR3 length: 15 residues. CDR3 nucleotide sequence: TGTGCCAGCAGCTGGACGTTGGGGGCAGGGGGGGAGCAGTTCTTC. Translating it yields CASSWTLGAGGEQFF.

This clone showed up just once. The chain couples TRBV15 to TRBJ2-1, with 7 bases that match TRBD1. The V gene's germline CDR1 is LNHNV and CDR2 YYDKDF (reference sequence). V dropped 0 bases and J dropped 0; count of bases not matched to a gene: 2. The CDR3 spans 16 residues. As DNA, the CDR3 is TGTGCCACCAGCAGAGACGGACAGGTCTCCTACAATGAGCAGTTCTTC. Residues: CATSRDGQVSYNEQFF.

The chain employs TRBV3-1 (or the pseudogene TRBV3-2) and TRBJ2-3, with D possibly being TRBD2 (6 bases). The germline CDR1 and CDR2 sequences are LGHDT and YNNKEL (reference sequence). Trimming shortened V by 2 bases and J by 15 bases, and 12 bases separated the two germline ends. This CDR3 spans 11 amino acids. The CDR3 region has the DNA TGTGCCAGCAGCCAATTCAGCACTAGCTATTTT. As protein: CASSQFSTSYF.

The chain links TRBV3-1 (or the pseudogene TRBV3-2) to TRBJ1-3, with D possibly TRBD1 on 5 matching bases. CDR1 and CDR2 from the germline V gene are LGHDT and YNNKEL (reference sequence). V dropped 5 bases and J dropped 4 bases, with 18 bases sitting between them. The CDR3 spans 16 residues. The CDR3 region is CASSSHRDSLGNTIYF. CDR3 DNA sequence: TGTGCCAGCAGCTCACACCGGGACTCCCTCGGAAACACCATATATTTT.

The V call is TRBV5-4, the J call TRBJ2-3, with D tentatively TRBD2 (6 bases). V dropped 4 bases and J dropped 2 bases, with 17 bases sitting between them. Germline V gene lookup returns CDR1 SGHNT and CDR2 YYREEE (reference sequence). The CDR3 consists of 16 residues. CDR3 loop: CASSPSIAVATDTQYF. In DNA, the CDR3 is TGTGCCAGCAGCCCATCTATAGCGGTGGCCACAGATACGCAGTATTTT.

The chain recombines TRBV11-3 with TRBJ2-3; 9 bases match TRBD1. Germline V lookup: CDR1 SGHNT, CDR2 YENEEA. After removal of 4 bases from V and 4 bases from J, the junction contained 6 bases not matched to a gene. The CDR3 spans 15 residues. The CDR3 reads CASSSGQGLSDTQYF. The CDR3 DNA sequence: TGTGCCAGCAGCTCGGGACAGGGCTTGTCAGATACGCAGTATTTT.

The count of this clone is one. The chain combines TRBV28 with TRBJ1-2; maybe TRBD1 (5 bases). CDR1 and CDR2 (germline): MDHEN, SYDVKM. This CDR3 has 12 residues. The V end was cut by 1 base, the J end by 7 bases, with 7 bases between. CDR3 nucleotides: TGTGCCAGCAGTTTATCAGGGTTTGGCTACACCTTC. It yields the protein CASSLSGFGYTF.

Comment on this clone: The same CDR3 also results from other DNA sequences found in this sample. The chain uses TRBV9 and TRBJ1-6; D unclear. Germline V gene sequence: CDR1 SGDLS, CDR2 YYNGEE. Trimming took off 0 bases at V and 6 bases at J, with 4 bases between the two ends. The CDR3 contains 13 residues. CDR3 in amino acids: CASSVEGNSPLHF. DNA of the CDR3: TGTGCCAGCAGCGTAGAGGGTAATTCACCCCTCCACTTT.

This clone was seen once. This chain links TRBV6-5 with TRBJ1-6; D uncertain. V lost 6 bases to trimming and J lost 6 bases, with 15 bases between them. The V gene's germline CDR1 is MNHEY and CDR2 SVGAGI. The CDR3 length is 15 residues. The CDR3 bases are TGTGCCAGCAGACTTGGCCGGTTGGGTAATTCACCCCTCCACTTT. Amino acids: CASRLGRLGNSPLHF.

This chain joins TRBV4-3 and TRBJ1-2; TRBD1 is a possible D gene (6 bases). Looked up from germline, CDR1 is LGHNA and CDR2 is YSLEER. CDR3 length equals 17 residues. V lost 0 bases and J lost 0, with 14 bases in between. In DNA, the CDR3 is TGCGCCAGCAGCCAAGATAGAACAGGGATTACTAACTATGGCTACACCTTC. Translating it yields CASSQDRTGITNYGYTF.

In DNA, the CDR3 is TGTGCCAGCAGTTTACGGCCAGGGGGACCTTACGAGCAGTACTTC. Protein sequence: CASSLRPGGPYEQYF. V is TRBV28 and J is TRBJ2-7; 7 bases agree with TRBD1. Germline V gives CDR1 MDHEN, CDR2 SYDVKM. The CDR3 covers 15 residues. V lost 2 bases to trimming and J lost 4 bases; unmatched junction nucleotides: 8.

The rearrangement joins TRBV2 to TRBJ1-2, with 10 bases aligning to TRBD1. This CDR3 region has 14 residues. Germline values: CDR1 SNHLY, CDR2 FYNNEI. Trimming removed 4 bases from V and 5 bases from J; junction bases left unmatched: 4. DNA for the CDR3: TGTGCCAGCAGTGGGGACAGGGGCGGGTATGGCTACACCTTC. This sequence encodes CASSGDRGGYGYTF.

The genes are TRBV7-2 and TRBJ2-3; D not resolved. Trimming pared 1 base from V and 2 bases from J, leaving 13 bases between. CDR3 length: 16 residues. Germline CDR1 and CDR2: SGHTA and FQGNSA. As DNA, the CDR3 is TGTGCCAGCAGCTTAGAGTTTGGGATAGCCACAGATACGCAGTATTTT. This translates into CASSLEFGIATDTQYF.

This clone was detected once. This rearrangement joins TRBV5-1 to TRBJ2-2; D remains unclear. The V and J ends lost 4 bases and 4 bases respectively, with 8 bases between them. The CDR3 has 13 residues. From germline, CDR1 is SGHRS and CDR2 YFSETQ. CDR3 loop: CASSPTGTGELFF. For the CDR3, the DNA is TGCGCCAGCAGCCCTACGGGCACCGGGGAGCTGTTTTTT.

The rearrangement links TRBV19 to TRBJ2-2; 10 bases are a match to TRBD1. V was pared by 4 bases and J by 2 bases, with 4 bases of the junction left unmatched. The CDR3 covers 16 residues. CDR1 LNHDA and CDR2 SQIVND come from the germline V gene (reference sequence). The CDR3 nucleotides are TGTGCCAGTAGTACGGGACAGGGGTTTAACACCGGGGAGCTGTTTTTT. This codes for CASSTGQGFNTGELFF.

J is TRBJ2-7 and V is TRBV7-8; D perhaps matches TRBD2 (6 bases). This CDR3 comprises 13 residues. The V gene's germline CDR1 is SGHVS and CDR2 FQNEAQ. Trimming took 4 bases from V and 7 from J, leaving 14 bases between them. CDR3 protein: CASSSRGTGEQYV. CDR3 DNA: TGTGCCAGCAGCTCCCGGGGGACGGGGGAGCAGTACGTC.